This T cell receptor beta chain was identified during a study of Ad26.COV2.S vaccination and SARS-CoV-2 variants. About the research overall: Enrollment placed the donor in the COV1001 Ad26.COV2.S trial arm. Study results and caveats: Non-spike TCR breadth did not differ much between vaccine and placebo recipients. In TCR breadth and depth analyses, total T cell responses may have been underestimated.

As to treatment: roughly 20 received Ad26.COV2.S at low or high dose, single or two shots; roughly five received placebo; per-sample allocation not given. Following the first vaccine or placebo injection, samples were taken on day 63. CDR3 length: 15 residues. The germline V gene encodes CDR1 SEHNR and CDR2 FQNEAQ (reference sequence). Trimming took 2 bases from V and 10 from J, leaving 15 bases between them. Data came from immunoSEQ multiplex PCR; TCRdb stores just in-frame clones and leaves some out. The table records fewer than 900,000 clones, about 89% of them present only once. A word on this clone: The antigen is undetermined.

The genes are TRBV7-9 and TRBJ1-6; D might be TRBD1 (5 bases). This sequence was found in a person between 18 and 65 years old who received the Ad26.COV2.S COVID-19 vaccine or a placebo. The material was peripheral blood, obtained in a trial of Ad26.COV2.S vaccine versus placebo. CDR3 region: CASSLRGAASSPLHF. The CDR3 coding sequence is TGTGCCAGCAGCTTAAGGGGCGCGGCATCCTCACCCCTCCACTTT.